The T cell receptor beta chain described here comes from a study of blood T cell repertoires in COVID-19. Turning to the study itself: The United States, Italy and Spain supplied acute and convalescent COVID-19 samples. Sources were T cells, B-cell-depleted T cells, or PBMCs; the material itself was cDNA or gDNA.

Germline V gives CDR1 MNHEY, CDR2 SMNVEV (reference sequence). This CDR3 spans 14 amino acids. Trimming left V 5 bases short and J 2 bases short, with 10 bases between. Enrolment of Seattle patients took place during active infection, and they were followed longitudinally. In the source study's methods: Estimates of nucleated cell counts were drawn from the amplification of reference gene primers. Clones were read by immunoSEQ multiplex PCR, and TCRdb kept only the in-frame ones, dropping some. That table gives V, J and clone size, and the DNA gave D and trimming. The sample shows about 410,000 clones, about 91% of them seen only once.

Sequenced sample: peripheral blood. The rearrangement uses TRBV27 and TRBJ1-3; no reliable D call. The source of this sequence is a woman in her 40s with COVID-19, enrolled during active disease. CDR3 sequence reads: CASSRRGPGNTIYF. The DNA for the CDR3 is TGTGCCAGCAGTCGTCGGGGTCCTGGAAACACCATATATTTT.